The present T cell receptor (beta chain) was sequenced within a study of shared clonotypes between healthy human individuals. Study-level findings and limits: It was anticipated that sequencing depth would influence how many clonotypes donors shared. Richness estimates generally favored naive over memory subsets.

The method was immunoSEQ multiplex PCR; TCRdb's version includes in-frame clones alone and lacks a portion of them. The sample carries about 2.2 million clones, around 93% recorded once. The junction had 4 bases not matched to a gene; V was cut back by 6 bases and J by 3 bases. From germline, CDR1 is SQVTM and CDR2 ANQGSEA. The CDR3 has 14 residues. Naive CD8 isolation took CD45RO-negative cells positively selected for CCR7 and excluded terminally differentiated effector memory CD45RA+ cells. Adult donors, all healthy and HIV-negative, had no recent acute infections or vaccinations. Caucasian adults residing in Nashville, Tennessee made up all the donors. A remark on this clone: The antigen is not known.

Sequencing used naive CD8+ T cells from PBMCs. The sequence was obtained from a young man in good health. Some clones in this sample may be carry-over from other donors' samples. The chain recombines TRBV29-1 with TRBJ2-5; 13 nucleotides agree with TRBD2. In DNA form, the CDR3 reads TGCAGCGTCGCGGGGACTAGCGGGAAAGAGACCCAGTACTTC. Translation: CSVAGTSGKETQYF.